The next 21 T cell receptor beta chains were all read from a single sample in a study of CD8 T cells in Susac syndrome. RNA amounts of roughly 0.5 to 1 ug underwent reverse transcription with random hexamers. Each CDR3 protein gets one entry after TCRdb re-called the immunoSEQ multiplex PCR reads with MiXCR. The data show 150,000 to 200,000 distinct CDR3 sequences, 90% to 96% seen once. Sequences were obtained from CD4+ T cells from PBMCs. The receptors originated from a human donor with Susac syndrome.

The chain recombines TRBV19 with TRBJ2-3; 7 nucleotides agree with TRBD1. The CDR3 runs to 16 residues. V shed 2 bases and J 0 bases; nucleotides not matched to a gene: 5. Per the germline V gene, CDR1 is LNHDA and CDR2 is SQIVND (reference sequence). DNA of the CDR3: TGTGCCAGTAGTATACGGAGCAGGGGGAGCACAGATACGCAGTATTTT. Translated: CASSIRSRGSTDTQYF.

The chain has TRBV30 and TRBJ2-1, with 7 bases that match TRBD1. The V segment lost 5 bases and the J segment 4 bases; nucleotides outside the gene matches: 8. CDR3 length equals 14 residues. Germline lookup yields CDR1 GTSNPN and CDR2 SVGIG (reference sequence). DNA of the CDR3: TGTGCCTGGTCACAGGGGACAATATACAATGAGCAGTTCTTC. This codes for CAWSQGTIYNEQFF.

J is TRBJ1-3 and V is TRBV3-1; tentatively, D is TRBD1 (5 bases). CDR1 and CDR2 from the germline V gene are LGHDT and YNNKEL (reference sequence). V shed 1 base and J shed 0 bases, with 19 bases lying between them. The CDR3 spans 19 residues. The CDR3 coding sequence is TGTGCCAGCAGCCAAGTCTTTAACTTCGGGGCAAGCTCTGGAAACACCATATATTTT. Translating it yields CASSQVFNFGASSGNTIYF.

This chain connects TRBV4-1 to TRBJ2-1; D uncertain. Germline V lookup: CDR1 MGHRA, CDR2 YSYEKL. The CDR3 runs 14 residues. V was pared by 1 base and J by 3 bases, with 7 bases between. CDR3: CASSQVWGYNEQFF. CDR3 nucleotides: TGCGCCAGCAGCCAAGTGTGGGGCTACAATGAGCAGTTCTTC.

This clonotype was observed once. V and J are TRBV9 and TRBJ2-5; D unclear. V was clipped by 2 bases and J by 2 bases, with 13 bases between them. The CDR3 is 15 residues long. Per the germline V gene, CDR1 is SGDLS and CDR2 is YYNGEE. In DNA, the CDR3 is TGTGCCAGCAGCGTGGCAAATACTCCGCAAGAGACCCAGTACTTC. Translating it yields CASSVANTPQETQYF.

The gene calls are TRBV9 and TRBJ2-1; 10 bases align to TRBD2. Germline CDR1 and CDR2: SGDLS and YYNGEE. Losses at the gene ends were 3 bases for V and 2 bases for J; bases not matched to a gene: 11. This CDR3 is built from 18 residues. CDR3 in amino acids: CASSAGSSGRMAYNEQFF. The DNA for the CDR3 is TGTGCCAGCAGCGCTGGGAGTAGCGGGAGGATGGCCTACAATGAGCAGTTCTTC.

The J gene is TRBJ2-1, the V gene TRBV15, with D possibly being TRBD2 (5 bases). V gave up 0 bases and J gave up 0 bases, with 15 bases separating them. Germline CDR1 LNHNV, CDR2 YYDKDF (reference sequence). The CDR3 consists of 18 residues. The CDR3 sequence: CATSRDEGGPLSYNEQFF. CDR3 in DNA: TGTGCCACCAGCAGAGATGAGGGCGGGCCACTCTCCTACAATGAGCAGTTCTTC.

The table lists this clonotype with a count of one. This chain joins TRBV2 and TRBJ2-2; the match to TRBD1 covers 7 bases. After removal of 4 bases from V and 2 bases from J, the junction contained 1 base not matched to a gene. Germline loops: CDR1 SNHLY, CDR2 FYNNEI. This CDR3 is built from 14 residues. The CDR3 DNA reads TGTGCCAGCAGTGGGACAGGCAACACCGGGGAGCTGTTTTTT. Residues: CASSGTGNTGELFF.

The gene calls are TRBV6-5 and TRBJ1-1, with D perhaps matching TRBD1 (6 bases). The CDR3 spans 11 residues. Per germline, CDR1 MNHEY and CDR2 SVGAGI. V was shortened by 8 bases and J by 7 bases, with 11 bases between the two germline ends. Here the CDR3 DNA reads TGTGCCAGCCTGGGCAGGGGTGAAGCTTTCTTT. It specifies CASLGRGEAFF.

This sequence joins TRBV6-5 and TRBJ2-7; D remains ambiguous. V lost 0 bases to trimming and J lost 2 bases, with 11 bases between them. The CDR3 is 15 residues long. The germline CDR1 and CDR2 sequences are MNHEY and SVGAGI. CDR3 residues: CASSYSAVGAYEQYV. CDR3 DNA: TGTGCCAGCAGTTACTCGGCGGTGGGTGCCTACGAGCAGTACGTC.

The genes are TRBV7-9 and TRBJ1-2, with 7 nucleotides matching TRBD1. CDR1 SEHNR and CDR2 FQNEAQ come from the germline V gene (reference sequence). There are 14 residues in the CDR3. V shed 4 bases and J 5 bases; nucleotides not matched to a gene: 7. CDR3: CASSSRQGPYGYTF. The CDR3 DNA is TGTGCCAGCAGCTCACGACAGGGACCATATGGCTACACCTTC. Looking up the rest from reference TRBV7-9 and TRBJ1-2 gives the full variable domain: DTGVSQNPRHKITKRGQNVTFRCDPISEHNRLYWYRQTLGQGPEFLTYFQNEAQLEKSRLLSDRFSAERPKGSFSTLEIQRTEQGDSAMYLCASSSRQGPYGYTFGSGTRLTVV.

The rearrangement uses TRBV2 and TRBJ1-3; no definite D call. V was pared by 6 bases and J by 0 bases, with 9 bases between. The CDR3 has 14 amino acids. The germline V gene encodes CDR1 SNHLY and CDR2 FYNNEI. CDR3 DNA sequence: TGTGCCAGCAGGGCCGGTGCCTCTGGAAACACCATATATTTT. Its protein product is CASRAGASGNTIYF.

The V call is TRBV28, the J call TRBJ2-7; the D gene is possibly TRBD1 (6 bases). Per the germline V gene, CDR1 is MDHEN and CDR2 is SYDVKM. The V and J ends lost 6 bases and 0 bases respectively, with 9 bases between them. The CDR3 totals 13 residues. CDR3 amino acids: CASRGASSYEQYV. The CDR3, as DNA: TGTGCCAGCAGGGGGGCCAGCTCCTACGAGCAGTACGTC.

This rearrangement joins TRBV18 to TRBJ1-2, with D perhaps matching TRBD1 (5 bases). Per germline, CDR1 KGHSH and CDR2 LQKENI. Trimming shortened V by 3 bases and J by 6 bases, and 11 bases separated the two germline ends. CDR3 length: 13 amino acids. CDR3 bases: TGTGCCAGCTCACCCCAATCAGGGAATGGCTACACCTTC. Residues: CASSPQSGNGYTF.

V is TRBV7-9 and J is TRBJ2-7; D is possibly TRBD1 (6 bases). Germline CDR1 and CDR2: SEHNR and FQNEAQ (reference sequence). The V and J ends lost 7 bases and 4 bases respectively, with 11 bases between them. The CDR3 is 12 amino acids. The CDR3 sequence is CASTDRGYEQYF. The CDR3 coding sequence is TGTGCCAGCACGGACAGAGGTTACGAGCAGTACTTC. The entire variable domain, with the rest obtained from reference TRBV7-9 and TRBJ2-7, is as follows: DTGVSQNPRHKITKRGQNVTFRCDPISEHNRLYWYRQTLGQGPEFLTYFQNEAQLEKSRLLSDRFSAERPKGSFSTLEIQRTEQGDSAMYLCASTDRGYEQYFGPGTRLTVT.

V is TRBV7-9 and J is TRBJ2-6; D perhaps matches TRBD1 (6 bases). CDR1 is SEHNR, CDR2 FQNEAQ, per germline (reference sequence). The CDR3 spans 16 residues. The V end was cut by 6 bases, the J end by 0 bases, with 12 bases between. CDR3 in amino acids: CASRSTGFSGANVLTF. CDR3 sequence (DNA): TGTGCCAGCAGGAGTACAGGGTTCTCTGGGGCCAACGTCCTGACTTTC.

The V call is TRBV27, the J call TRBJ2-5, with unresolved D. Trimming took off 0 bases at V and 5 bases at J, with 13 bases between the two ends. The CDR3 has 15 residues. CDR1 is MNHEY and CDR2 is SMNVEV in the germline V gene (reference sequence). The CDR3 sequence is CASSLSRTGSETQYF. For the CDR3, the DNA is TGTGCCAGCAGTTTATCACGCACCGGGTCTGAGACCCAGTACTTC.

This clonotype was picked up one time. The chain couples TRBV29-1 to TRBJ1-2; 9 bases align to TRBD1. The CDR3 sequence is 14 residues long. The germline V gene encodes CDR1 SQVTM and CDR2 ANQGSEA. V was clipped by 3 bases and J by 4 bases; unmatched bases: 6. This chain's CDR3 is CSVDMGQGRYGYTF. In nucleotides, the CDR3 is TGCAGCGTTGATATGGGACAGGGACGCTATGGCTACACCTTC.

The genes are TRBV7-9 and TRBJ2-3; 10 bases agree with TRBD2. CDR1 SEHNR and CDR2 FQNEAQ come from the germline V gene (reference sequence). The CDR3 is made up of 16 amino acids. With V trimmed by 2 bases and J by 2 bases, 4 bases remained unmatched. Here the CDR3 reads CASSLRLAGATDTQYF. The CDR3, as DNA: TGTGCCAGCAGCTTAAGGCTAGCGGGGGCCACAGATACGCAGTATTTT.

Here the CDR3 DNA reads TGTGCCTGGAGTGCCCGGAGGACTAGCGGGAGTCAAGAGACCCAGTACTTC. Its protein is CAWSARRTSGSQETQYF. The J gene is TRBJ2-5, the V gene TRBV30; 13 bases are a match to TRBD2. Germline-derived CDR1 and CDR2 are GTSNPN and SVGIG (reference sequence). The CDR3 is 17 residues long. With V trimmed by 1 base and J by 2 bases, 7 bases remained unmatched.

The chain has TRBV6-6 and TRBJ2-2; 10 positions agree with TRBD2. Germline V lookup: CDR1 MNHNY, CDR2 SVGAGI (reference sequence). CDR3 length: 15 amino acids. With 4 bases clipped from V and 3 bases from J, the junction kept 2 bases outside the gene matches. As DNA, the CDR3 is TGTGCCAGCAGTTGGAGCGGGAGGGACACCGGGGAGCTGTTTTTT. Protein product: CASSWSGRDTGELFF.